What follows are 21 T cell receptor beta chains derived from one specimen sequenced in a study of blood T cell repertoires in COVID-19 (dated by TCRdb to 2018 to 2020). The method behind the library was the immunoSEQ multiplex PCR assay. This is the immuneACCESS table as TCRdb keeps it, with only in-frame sequences that have V and J called. A part of the clones is gone; compared with another copy, unresolved V genes explain less than half, and the rest is unexplained. Present in this sample are over 150,000 clones, 70% to 90% of which were seen just once. The ten largest clonotypes hold around 6.6% of the sample. Specimen: peripheral blood. The receptors derive from a man over 45 with active or convalescent COVID-19.

The genes are TRBV4-3 and TRBJ1-2, with TRBD1 as a possible D gene (6 bases). The CDR3 is 14 residues long. From germline, CDR1 is LGHNA and CDR2 YSLEER. V shed 3 bases and J shed 2 bases, with 10 bases lying between them. CDR3: CASSQQTGNYGYTF. Written as DNA, the CDR3 is TGCGCCAGCAGCCAGCAAACAGGGAACTATGGCTACACCTTC.

The CDR3 loop reads CASSPRQGAEAFF. The DNA for the CDR3 is TGTGCCAGCAGCCCTCGACAGGGGGCTGAAGCTTTCTTT. The chain combines TRBV28 with TRBJ1-1, with 9 positions matching TRBD1. CDR3 size: 13 residues. V lost 6 bases to trimming and J lost 6 bases; unmatched junction nucleotides: 5. Germline V gene data show CDR1 as MDHEN and CDR2 as SYDVKM.

This chain uses TRBV7-9 with TRBJ1-1; possible D gene TRBD1, 6 bases. V lost 1 base, J lost 1 base, and 13 bases lay in between. CDR3 length: 16 amino acids. Germline V gene data show CDR1 as SEHNR and CDR2 as FQNEAQ (reference sequence). The CDR3, as DNA: TGTGCCAGCAGCTTAGGGCAGGGGCCGGGGAACACTGAAGCTTTCTTT. Translated, it gives CASSLGQGPGNTEAFF.

Remarks on this clone: The junction differs from germline at one of its ends, possibly a read error. The rearrangement uses TRBV7-7 and TRBJ2-1; D gene ambiguous. There are 14 residues in the CDR3. CDR1 is SSHAT, CDR2 FNYEAQ, per germline (reference sequence). The CDR3 protein is CASSLGGTNNEQFF. The CDR3 coding sequence is TGTGCTAGCAGCTTAGGTGGAACTAACAATGAGCAGTTCTTC.

The J gene is TRBJ1-1, the V gene TRBV14, with D possibly matching TRBD1 (5 bases). The CDR3 extends over 13 amino acids. CDR1 and CDR2 from the germline V gene are SGHDN and FVKESK. The V end lost 0 bases, the J end lost 5 bases, and 7 bases lay between the germline ends. The CDR3 spells CASSQDRGTEAFF. The CDR3 region has the DNA TGTGCCAGCAGCCAAGATAGGGGAACTGAAGCTTTCTTT.

V is TRBV6-6 and J is TRBJ1-5, with D possibly being TRBD1 (6 bases). Germline values: CDR1 MNHNY, CDR2 SVGAGI (reference sequence). V lost 11 bases to trimming and J lost 7 bases, with 15 bases between them. This CDR3 region has 12 residues. The CDR3 DNA reads as TGTGCCGTTCGGGGACAATCACAGCCCCAGCATTTT. Its translation is CAVRGQSQPQHF.

V is TRBV10-3 and J is TRBJ1-6; TRBD1 aligns across 10 bases. Germline CDR1 and CDR2: ENHRY and SYGVKD. Trimming cost V 8 bases and J 7 bases; bases outside gene matches: 2. The CDR3 is 13 amino acids. The CDR3 DNA reads TGTGCCATCCAGACAGGGGGCAATTCACCCCTCCACTTT. Its translation: CAIQTGGNSPLHF.

The chain combines TRBV7-2 with TRBJ2-1; 9 bases line up with TRBD2. Germline loops: CDR1 SGHTA, CDR2 FQGNSA. V lost 1 base, J lost 1 base, and 5 bases stayed unmatched. The CDR3 runs to 17 residues. The CDR3 is CASSLVASGMSYNEQFF. The DNA for the CDR3 is TGTGCCAGCAGCTTAGTGGCTAGCGGGATGTCCTACAATGAGCAGTTCTTC.

The chain is built from TRBV6-5 and TRBJ1-2, with D perhaps TRBD1 (5 bases). The germline CDR1 and CDR2 sequences are MNHEY and SVGAGI. The CDR3 is 15 residues long. V lost 2 bases and J lost 4, with 14 bases in between. CDR3 residues: CASSYSGHHGYGYTF. The CDR3 DNA reads as TGTGCCAGCAGTTACAGTGGACACCACGGCTATGGCTACACCTTC.

This chain links TRBV7-6 with TRBJ2-3; 14 bases align to TRBD2. The V gene's germline CDR1 is SGHVS and CDR2 FNYEAQ. Germline trimming cut 1 base from V and 5 bases from J; bases unmatched to any gene: 5. The CDR3 totals 17 residues. CDR3 bases: TGTGCCAGCAGCTTAGTGGGGACTAGCGGGGGTGTAGATACGCAGTATTTT. It encodes CASSLVGTSGGVDTQYF.

In this sample, this clone turned up a few times. The chain links TRBV12-3 or TRBV12-4 to TRBJ1-3; unclear D gene. V was pared by 5 bases and J by 4 bases, with 9 bases between. This CDR3 region has 13 residues. This chain's CDR3 is CASSHSRGNTIYF. CDR3 coding DNA: TGTGCCAGCAGTCACTCGCGGGGAAACACCATATATTTT.

The rearrangement joins TRBV7-9 to TRBJ2-7; D is unresolved. The CDR3 spans 16 residues. Looked up from germline, CDR1 is SEHNR and CDR2 is FQNEAQ (reference sequence). Trimming took off 0 bases at V and 2 bases at J, with 14 bases between the two ends. This chain's CDR3 is CASSLAQFPSTYEQYF. In nucleotides, the CDR3 is TGTGCCAGCAGCTTAGCGCAGTTTCCCTCAACCTACGAGCAGTACTTC.

This clone was seen repeatedly, ten times or more. J is TRBJ2-1 and V is TRBV30; 7 bases align to TRBD2. The germline V gene encodes CDR1 GTSNPN and CDR2 SVGIG (reference sequence). This CDR3 is built from 11 residues. CDR3 DNA sequence: TGTGCAGGGAGGGTAGGAAAGAGGCAGTTCTTC. It specifies CAGRVGKRQFF.

This clone has only one observation. The chain joins TRBV27 to TRBJ2-7; 10 positions match TRBD2. The CDR3 is made up of 14 amino acids. V trimming: 8 bases; J trimming: 1 base; junction bases outside the gene matches: 5. Germline CDR1 MNHEY, CDR2 SMNVEV (reference sequence). CDR3: CASRRAGGSYEQYF. Here the CDR3 DNA reads TGTGCCAGCCGGAGAGCGGGGGGGTCCTACGAGCAGTACTTC.

The V and J genes are TRBV4-2 and TRBJ2-7; the D gene is possibly TRBD2 (6 bases). Germline V lookup: CDR1 LGHNA, CDR2 YNFKEQ. V was pared by 1 base and J by 7 bases, with 11 bases between. CDR3 length equals 13 residues. Written as DNA, the CDR3 is TGTGCCAGCAGCCAAGGGGGGGTCGAAGAGCAGTACTTC. It encodes CASSQGGVEEQYF.

The chain has TRBV12-3 or TRBV12-4 and TRBJ2-7, with 7 nucleotides matching TRBD2. V trimming: 5 bases; J trimming: 3 bases; junction bases outside the gene matches: 4. The CDR3 spans 13 residues. CDR3 nucleotide sequence: TGTGCCAGCAGTCCGGGGGAGGGCTACGAGCAGTACTTC. Its protein is CASSPGEGYEQYF.

The V call is TRBV9, the J call TRBJ2-3; 9 positions match TRBD2. Germline CDR1 SGDLS, CDR2 YYNGEE. Trimming at V came to 3 bases and at J to 6 bases, leaving 11 bases not matched to a gene. The CDR3 length is 16 residues. This CDR3 is CASSALGAGGVDTQYF. The CDR3 DNA reads as TGTGCCAGCAGCGCCCTCGGAGCGGGAGGTGTGGATACGCAGTATTTT.

This clone was observed a single time. The chain links TRBV9 to TRBJ1-2; D may be TRBD1 (5 bases). The germline gives CDR1 SGDLS, CDR2 YYNGEE. The CDR3 length is 16 residues. Trimming stripped 4 bases from V and 4 bases from J, with 20 bases between. CDR3 in amino acids: CASSPQEGQLLYGYTF. CDR3 DNA sequence: TGTGCCAGCAGCCCCCAGGAAGGACAACTCCTCTATGGCTACACCTTC.

This clone was picked up one time. The chain has TRBV4-2 and TRBJ1-5; D not resolved. CDR3 size: 15 residues. Trimming took off 7 bases at V and 0 bases at J, with 13 bases between the two ends. The germline V gene encodes CDR1 LGHNA and CDR2 YNFKEQ. The DNA of the CDR3 is TGTGCCAGCAACCGGGAGCATAATAGCAATCAGCCCCAGCATTTT. This gives the protein CASNREHNSNQPQHF.

The chain carries TRBV7-3 and TRBJ2-7; D may be TRBD2 (6 bases). The CDR3 has 13 residues. CDR1 and CDR2 (germline): SGHTA, FQGTGA. The V end lost 2 bases, the J end lost 4 bases, and 9 bases lay between the germline ends. The chain's CDR3 is CASSLDAGYEQYF. DNA of the CDR3: TGTGCCAGCAGCTTAGATGCGGGGTACGAGCAGTACTTC.

This chain connects TRBV30 to TRBJ2-1; D is unresolved. V lost 0 bases to trimming and J lost 9 bases, with 12 bases between them. This CDR3 has 13 amino acids. The V gene's germline CDR1 is GTSNPN and CDR2 SVGIG (reference sequence). The CDR3 DNA is TGTGCCTGGAGTGTCTTTAACGGTGGTGAGCAGTTCTTC. Amino acid sequence: CAWSVFNGGEQFF.